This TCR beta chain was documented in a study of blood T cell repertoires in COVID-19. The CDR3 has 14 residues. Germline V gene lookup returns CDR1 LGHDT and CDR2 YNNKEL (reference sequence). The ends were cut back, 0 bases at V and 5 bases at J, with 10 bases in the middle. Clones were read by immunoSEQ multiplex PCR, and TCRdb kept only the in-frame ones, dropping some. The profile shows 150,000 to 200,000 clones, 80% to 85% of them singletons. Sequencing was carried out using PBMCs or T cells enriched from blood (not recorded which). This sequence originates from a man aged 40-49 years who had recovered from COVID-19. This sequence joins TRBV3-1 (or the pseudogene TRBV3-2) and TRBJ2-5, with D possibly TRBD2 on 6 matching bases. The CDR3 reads CASSQDNSGETQYF. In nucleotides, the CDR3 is TGTGCCAGCAGCCAAGATAACAGCGGGGAGACCCAGTACTTC.